This T cell receptor (beta chain) comes out of a study of Tregs in tolerant kidney transplant recipients. The protocol was immunoSEQ multiplex PCR, while the TCRdb copy is restricted to in-frame clones and leaves out a portion. Seen in this sample are about 30,000 clones; the ten most common clones hold approximately 6.9%. The CDR3 consists of 13 residues. Germline V lookup: CDR1 MNHEY, CDR2 SVGEGT. Trimming stripped 4 bases from V and 8 bases from J, with 12 bases between. Comment on this clone: The sequenced fragment ends 3 residues before the CDR3 boundary, so the rest is inferred from the germline J gene.

The receptor was isolated from a human donor who received a combined kidney and bone marrow transplant. J is TRBJ2-1 and V is TRBV6-2 or TRBV6-3; a weak D match, TRBD1 (5 bases). The starting material was CD8+ T cells from blood, obtained before the transplant. The CDR3 loop is CASSLGRVHEQFF. CDR3 DNA (partial): TGTGCCAGCAGTTTGGGCAGGGTGCATGAG.